The clone carrying this TCR beta chain was recorded once. No antigen is known for it. The data are from a study of a mutant IDH1 vaccine in newly diagnosed glioma. Across the study: The therapy given earlier, which was standard therapy, consisted of radiotherapy, temozolomide, or both, and most of the patients received both.

Study findings and constraints: With respect to changes in top peripheral T cell clonotypes, pseudoprogression seemed unrelated. Of the patients, approximately 93% had vaccine-induced immune responses.

TCRdb's table, derived via immunoSEQ multiplex PCR, lists solely in-frame clones and lacks some. The data show about 38,000 clones, 92% seen once. As to time point: baseline, week 1 (first vaccination visit). The treatment was: pre-vaccination baseline after standard-of-care therapy. The CDR3 runs to 14 residues. V lost 2 bases to trimming and J lost 2 bases, with 10 bases between them. In germline, CDR1 is LNHNV, CDR2 YYDKDF (reference sequence). The TCR was taken from a man aged 18 to 30 with glioma. Material: PBMCs, obtained from a glioma patient treated with radiotherapy, temozolomide or both. The chain carries TRBV15 and TRBJ2-7; D is tentatively TRBD1 or TRBD2 (5 bases each). The CDR3 loop is CATSRNRGPYEQYF. The CDR3 region has the DNA TGTGCCACCAGCAGAAATCGGGGCCCCTACGAGCAGTACTTC.